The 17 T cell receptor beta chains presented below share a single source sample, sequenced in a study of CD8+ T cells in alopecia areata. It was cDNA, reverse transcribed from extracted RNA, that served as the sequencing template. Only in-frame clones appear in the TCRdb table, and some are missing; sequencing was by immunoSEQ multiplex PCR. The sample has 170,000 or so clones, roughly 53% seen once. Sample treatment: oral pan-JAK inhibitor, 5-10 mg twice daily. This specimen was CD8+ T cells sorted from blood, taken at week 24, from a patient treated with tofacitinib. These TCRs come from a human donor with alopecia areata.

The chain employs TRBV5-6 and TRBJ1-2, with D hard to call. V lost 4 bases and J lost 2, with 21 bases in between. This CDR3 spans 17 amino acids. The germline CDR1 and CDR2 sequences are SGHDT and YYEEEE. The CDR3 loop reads CASSHGFDLRLNYGYTF. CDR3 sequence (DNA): TGTGCCAGCAGCCACGGGTTCGACCTTCGCCTAAACTATGGCTACACCTTC. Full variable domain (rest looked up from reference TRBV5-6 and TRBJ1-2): DAGVTQSPTHLIKTRGQQVTLRCSPKSGHDTVSWYQQALGQGPQFIFQYYEEEERQRGNFPDRFSGHQFPNYSSELNVNALLLGDSALYLCASSHGFDLRLNYGYTFGSGTRLTVV.

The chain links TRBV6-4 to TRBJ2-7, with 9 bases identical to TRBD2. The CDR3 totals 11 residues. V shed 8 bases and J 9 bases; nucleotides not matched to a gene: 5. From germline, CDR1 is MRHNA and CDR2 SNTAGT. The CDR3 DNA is TGTGCCAGCGGCGGGGGGGGTTGGCAGTACTTC. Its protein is CASGGGGWQYF.

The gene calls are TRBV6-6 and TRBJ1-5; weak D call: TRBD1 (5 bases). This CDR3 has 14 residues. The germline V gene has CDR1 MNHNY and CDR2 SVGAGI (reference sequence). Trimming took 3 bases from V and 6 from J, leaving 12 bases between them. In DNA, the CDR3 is TGTGCCAGCAGTTATCCAGGGTATGCTCAGCCCCAGCATTTT. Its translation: CASSYPGYAQPQHF.

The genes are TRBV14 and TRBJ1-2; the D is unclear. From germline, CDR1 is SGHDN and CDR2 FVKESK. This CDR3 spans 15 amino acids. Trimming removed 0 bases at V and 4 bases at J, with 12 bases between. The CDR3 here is CASSQEQWNSYGYTF. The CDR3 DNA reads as TGTGCCAGCAGCCAAGAACAGTGGAACTCCTATGGCTACACCTTC.

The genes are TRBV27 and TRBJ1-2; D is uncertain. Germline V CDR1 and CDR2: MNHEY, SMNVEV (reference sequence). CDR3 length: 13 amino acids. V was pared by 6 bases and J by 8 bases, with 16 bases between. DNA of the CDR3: TGTGCCAGCAGCCCTGGTAACCTTGTAGGCTACACCTTC. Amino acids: CASSPGNLVGYTF.

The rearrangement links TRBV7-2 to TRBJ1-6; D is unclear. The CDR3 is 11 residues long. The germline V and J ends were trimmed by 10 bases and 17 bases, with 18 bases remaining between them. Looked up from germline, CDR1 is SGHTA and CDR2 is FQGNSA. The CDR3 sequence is CAISGRNRVHF. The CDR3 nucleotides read TGTGCCATCTCCGGACGGAATCGGGTCCACTTT. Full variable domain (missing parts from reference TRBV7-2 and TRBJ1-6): GAGVSQSPSNKVTEKGKDVELRCDPISGHTALYWYRQSLGQGLEFLIYFQGNSAPDKSGLPSDRFSAERTGGSVSTLTIQRTQQEDSAVYLCAISGRNRVHFGNGTRLTVT.

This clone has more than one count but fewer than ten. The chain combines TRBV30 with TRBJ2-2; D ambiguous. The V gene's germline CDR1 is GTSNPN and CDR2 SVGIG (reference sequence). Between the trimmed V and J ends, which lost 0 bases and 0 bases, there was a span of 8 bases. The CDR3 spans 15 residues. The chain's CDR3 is CAWSVLQSNTGELFF. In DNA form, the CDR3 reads TGTGCCTGGAGTGTTTTACAGTCGAACACCGGGGAGCTGTTTTTT.

CDR3 nucleotides: TGTGCCAGTAGTACAGGGGCCAACACAGATACGCAGTATTTT. It encodes CASSTGANTDTQYF. The V and J genes are TRBV19 and TRBJ2-3, with D possibly TRBD1 on 6 matching bases. V lost 4 bases, J lost 2 bases, and 10 bases lay in between. Germline V lookup: CDR1 LNHDA, CDR2 SQIVND (reference sequence). The CDR3 length is 14 residues.

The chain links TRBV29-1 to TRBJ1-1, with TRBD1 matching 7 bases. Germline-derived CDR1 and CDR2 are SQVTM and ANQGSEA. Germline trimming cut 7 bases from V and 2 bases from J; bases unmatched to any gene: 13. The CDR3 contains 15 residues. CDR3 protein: CSGVMGQPRNTEAFF. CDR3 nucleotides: TGCAGCGGGGTCATGGGACAGCCAAGAAACACTGAAGCTTTCTTT.

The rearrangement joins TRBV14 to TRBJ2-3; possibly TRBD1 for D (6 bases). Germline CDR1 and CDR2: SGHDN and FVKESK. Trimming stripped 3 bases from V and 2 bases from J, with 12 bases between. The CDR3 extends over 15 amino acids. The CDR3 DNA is TGTGCCAGCAGCCATCACCGGGACAACACAGATACGCAGTATTTT. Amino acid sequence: CASSHHRDNTDTQYF.

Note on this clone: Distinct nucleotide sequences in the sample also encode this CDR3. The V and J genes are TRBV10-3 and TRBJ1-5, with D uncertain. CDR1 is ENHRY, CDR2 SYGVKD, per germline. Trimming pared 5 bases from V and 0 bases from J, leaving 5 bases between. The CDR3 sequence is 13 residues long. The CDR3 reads CAISRDSNQPQHF. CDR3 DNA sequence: TGTGCCATCAGTAGAGATAGCAATCAGCCCCAGCATTTT.

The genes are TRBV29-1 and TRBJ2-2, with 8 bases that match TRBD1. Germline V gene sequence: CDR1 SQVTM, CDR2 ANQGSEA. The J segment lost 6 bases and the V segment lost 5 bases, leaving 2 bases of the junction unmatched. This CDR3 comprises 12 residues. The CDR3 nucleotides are TGCAGCGTTCCACAGGGGGCCGGGGAGCTGTTTTTT. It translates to CSVPQGAGELFF.

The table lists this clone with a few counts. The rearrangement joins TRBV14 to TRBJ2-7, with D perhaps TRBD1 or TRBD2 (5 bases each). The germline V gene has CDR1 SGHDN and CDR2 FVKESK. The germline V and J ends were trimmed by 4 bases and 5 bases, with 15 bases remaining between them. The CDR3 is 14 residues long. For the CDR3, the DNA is TGTGCCAGCAGCCGGGAGACAAGGGGTGACGAGCAGTACTTC. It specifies CASSRETRGDEQYF.

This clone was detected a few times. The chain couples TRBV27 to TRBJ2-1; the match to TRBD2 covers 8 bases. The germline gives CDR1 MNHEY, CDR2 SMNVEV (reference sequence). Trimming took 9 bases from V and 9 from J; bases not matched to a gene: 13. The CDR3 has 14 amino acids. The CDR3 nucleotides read TGTGCCAGTCAGAGCGGGGGCCTCTCTAGTGAGCAGTTCTTC. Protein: CASQSGGLSSEQFF.

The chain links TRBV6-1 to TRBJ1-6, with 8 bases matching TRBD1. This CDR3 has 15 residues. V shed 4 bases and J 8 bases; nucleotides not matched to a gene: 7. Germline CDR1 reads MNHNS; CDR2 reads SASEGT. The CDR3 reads CASSGWTGSDSPLHF. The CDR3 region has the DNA TGTGCCAGCAGTGGCTGGACAGGGAGCGATTCACCCCTCCACTTT.

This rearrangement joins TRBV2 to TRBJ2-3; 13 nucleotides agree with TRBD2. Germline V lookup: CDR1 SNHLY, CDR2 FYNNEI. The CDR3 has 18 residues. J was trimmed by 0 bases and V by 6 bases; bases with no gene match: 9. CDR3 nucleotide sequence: TGTGCCAGCAGCTCCGGGACTAGCGGGGCCCTTAGCACAGATACGCAGTATTTT. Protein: CASSSGTSGALSTDTQYF.

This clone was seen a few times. The CDR3 bases are TGTGCCAGCAAGGCGGCGCCCTCCTACAATGAGCAGTTCTTC. It encodes CASKAAPSYNEQFF. The V gene is TRBV6-4, the J gene TRBJ2-1; D gene uncertain. Germline V gene sequence: CDR1 MRHNA, CDR2 SNTAGT. This CDR3 region has 14 residues. The V end was cut by 7 bases, the J end by 0 bases, with 10 bases between.